This entry concerns a single TCR beta chain. The protocol was immunoSEQ multiplex PCR, while the TCRdb copy is restricted to in-frame clones and leaves out a portion. The top ten hold approximately 3.5% of the sample, which has about 110,000 clones, approximately 90% seen once. With 0 bases removed from V and 4 bases from J, the gap between germline ends came to 14 bases. CDR3 size: 15 residues. CDR1 and CDR2 (germline): SGDLS, YYNGEE. This sample is drawn from a study of T cell changes during pregnancy in multiple sclerosis. This sample comprised peripheral blood, obtained after pregnancy. This receptor was taken from a female donor with multiple sclerosis, enrolled in a pregnancy study. This rearrangement joins TRBV9 to TRBJ2-7; a possible D gene is TRBD2 (6 bases). The CDR3 reads CASSVGGAHSYEQYF. CDR3 DNA sequence: TGTGCCAGCAGCGTAGGCGGGGCCCATTCGTACGAGCAGTACTTC.